The clone carrying this T cell receptor (beta chain) has more than one count but fewer than ten. Its antigen is unidentified. The germline V and J ends were trimmed by 10 bases and 5 bases, with 15 bases remaining between them. Per the germline V gene, CDR1 is MRHNA and CDR2 is SNTAGT. The length of the CDR3 is 13 residues. This entry comes from a study of shared clonotypes between healthy human individuals. Study details: The donors, two women and a few men, were aged 18 to 49.

Findings of the study overall: Unshared clonotypes carried lower generation probabilities than those common to all four donors.

The protocol was immunoSEQ multiplex PCR, while the TCRdb copy is restricted to in-frame clones and leaves out a portion. The sample shows millions of clones, roughly 92% of them seen only once. This TCR was recovered from a man between 18 and 35 years old in good health. The chain combines TRBV6-4 with TRBJ1-5, with D perhaps matching TRBD1 (6 bases). Sequencing input: naive CD4+ T cells sorted from blood. Documented subset: CD45RA+ positively selected. CDR3 sequence reads: CANLTGLDQPQHF. In nucleotides, the CDR3 is TGTGCCAACCTAACAGGGCTGGATCAGCCCCAGCATTTT.